Listed below are T cell receptor beta chains from one sample, sequenced in a study of TIL therapy for anti-PD-1-resistant metastatic lung cancer. Measured with immunoSEQ multiplex PCR; TCRdb has only the in-frame clones, and not every one. Among 25,000 to 40,000 clones listed, about 80% were seen once. The sample was blood, taken at baseline. The source of these receptors is a woman aged 30-79 years with non-small cell lung cancer. CDR3s include the opening cysteine and the closing phenylalanine or tryptophan. The D gene is left open where the match is weak. Clone size is stated in some rows and not others, as once, few, many or a class when expanded.

D: TRBD1; J: TRBJ1-4; size: .; V: TRBV27; CDR3: CASGDRFNEKLFF; DNA: TGTGCCAGCGGGGACAGATTTAATGAAAAACTGTTTTTT
D: .; J: TRBJ1-1; size: .; V: TRBV10-2; CDR3: CASRAGMEGLTEAFF; DNA: TGCGCCAGCAGGGCTGGGATGGAGGGTCTCACTGAAGCTTTCTTT
D: TRBD2; J: TRBJ2-5; size: .; V: TRBV5-6; CDR3: CASSLGLAGEETQYF; DNA: TGTGCCAGCAGCTTGGGTTTGGCGGGAGAGGAGACCCAGTACTTC
D: .; J: TRBJ1-5; size: medium-sized; V: TRBV7-8; CDR3: CASSLLRTDNNQPQHF; DNA: TGTGCCAGCAGCTTACTTAGGACAGATAACAATCAGCCCCAGCATTTT
D: TRBD2; J: TRBJ2-7; size: .; V: TRBV5-1; CDR3: CASSPGGTSGLEQYF; DNA: TGCGCCAGCAGCCCTGGAGGGACTAGCGGGCTCGAGCAGTACTTC
D: TRBD1; J: TRBJ2-7; size: .; V: TRBV5-4; CDR3: CASSWTGYEQYF; DNA: TGTGCCAGCAGCTGGACAGGCTACGAGCAGTACTTC
D: TRBD2; J: TRBJ2-1; size: .; V: TRBV4-1; CDR3: CASSQIGTTEDEQFF; DNA: TGCGCCAGCAGCCAAATAGGGACTACCGAGGATGAGCAGTTCTTC
D: TRBD2; J: TRBJ2-7; size: .; V: TRBV27; CDR3: CASSLTSLGSYEQYF; DNA: TGTGCCAGCAGTTTGACTAGCTTGGGCTCCTACGAGCAGTACTTC
D: TRBD1; J: TRBJ1-1; size: .; V: TRBV18; CDR3: CASSRLGDSEAFF; DNA: TGTGCCAGCTCACGACTCGGGGACAGTGAAGCTTTCTTT
D: .; J: TRBJ2-2; size: .; V: TRBV10-1; CDR3: CASSSGGTGELFF; DNA: TGCGCCAGCAGTTCAGGAGGGACCGGGGAGCTGTTTTTT
D: TRBD2; J: TRBJ2-3; size: once; V: TRBV11-2; CDR3: CASSSKRRTSGSSDTQYF; DNA: TGTGCCAGCAGCTCAAAGCGGCGGACTAGCGGGAGTTCAGATACGCAGTATTTT
D: TRBD2; J: TRBJ2-1; size: .; V: TRBV5-4; CDR3: CASSFAGGPNNEQFF; DNA: TGTGCCAGCAGCTTCGCGGGAGGGCCTAACAATGAGCAGTTCTTC
D: .; J: TRBJ1-5; size: .; V: TRBV7-6; CDR3: CASSPDVSQPQHF; DNA: TGTGCCAGCAGCCCCGATGTAAGTCAGCCCCAGCATTTT
D: .; J: TRBJ2-1; size: once; V: TRBV2; CDR3: CASSTSQTGIWGGNEQFF; DNA: TGTGCCAGCAGTACCTCCCAGACAGGAATCTGGGGCGGTAATGAGCAGTTCTTC
D: TRBD1; J: TRBJ2-3; size: once; V: TRBV19; CDR3: CASSRDSSTDTQYF; DNA: TGTGCCAGCTCCCGGGACAGTAGCACAGATACGCAGTATTTT
D: .; J: TRBJ1-1; size: .; V: TRBV5-1; CDR3: CASSLAWGYMNTEAFF; DNA: TGCGCCAGCAGCTTGGCCTGGGGGTACATGAACACTGAAGCTTTCTTT
D: .; J: TRBJ2-3; size: .; V: TRBV25-1; CDR3: CASRVSGTDTQYF; DNA: TGTGCCAGCAGAGTTTCCGGCACAGATACGCAGTATTTT
D: .; J: TRBJ1-1; size: .; V: TRBV5-6; CDR3: CASSFGSMNTEAFF; DNA: TGTGCCAGCAGCTTCGGTAGCATGAACACTGAAGCTTTCTTT
D: .; J: TRBJ2-4; size: .; V: TRBV5-6; CDR3: CASSTRDGNIQYF; DNA: TGTGCCAGCAGCACCAGGGACGGAAACATTCAGTACTTC
D: TRBD1; J: TRBJ1-4; size: .; V: TRBV11-2; CDR3: CASSSGQGNNEKLFF; DNA: TGTGCCAGCAGCTCTGGACAGGGCAATAATGAAAAACTGTTTTTT
D: .; J: TRBJ1-5; size: .; V: TRBV2; CDR3: CASSEGRLTNQPQHF; DNA: TGTGCCAGCAGTGAAGGGCGGTTAACTAATCAGCCCCAGCATTTT
D: .; J: TRBJ2-2; size: .; V: TRBV4-1; CDR3: CASSLGTMNTGELFF; DNA: TGCGCCAGCAGCCTTGGGACGATGAACACCGGGGAGCTGTTTTTT
D: .; J: TRBJ2-7; size: few; V: TRBV10-3; CDR3: CAISGQSRSGASYEQYF; DNA: TGTGCCATCAGCGGCCAATCCAGGAGCGGCGCCTCCTACGAGCAGTACTTC
D: TRBD1; J: TRBJ2-1; size: .; V: TRBV19; CDR3: CATSGTGAGGQFF; DNA: TGTGCCACCTCCGGGACAGGGGCCGGGGGGCAGTTCTTC
D: .; J: TRBJ2-1; size: .; V: TRBV7-2; CDR3: CASSTSASSYNEQFF; DNA: TGTGCCAGCAGCACCAGCGCCAGCTCCTACAATGAGCAGTTCTTC
D: TRBD2; J: TRBJ2-1; size: .; V: TRBV5-6; CDR3: CASSFLGLAGGSDEQFF; DNA: TGTGCCAGCAGCTTTTTGGGACTAGCGGGAGGGAGTGATGAGCAGTTCTTC